The 5 T cell receptor beta chains presented below share a single source sample, sequenced in a study of OX40 agonist ivuxolimab in advanced cancers. The assay was immunoSEQ multiplex PCR, and TCRdb's table has in-frame clones only and misses some. The data show roughly 96,000 clones, under 85% seen once. The specimen comprised CD4+ or CD8+ T cells sorted from blood, sampled in a trial of the OX40 agonist ivuxolimab. The source of these receptors is an adult with an advanced solid tumor such as melanoma, head and neck, liver or kidney cancer.

This chain joins TRBV11-1 and TRBJ2-1, with 10 bases identical to TRBD2. Trimming removed 3 bases from V and 7 bases from J; junction bases left unmatched: 6. Germline CDR1 reads SGHAT; CDR2 reads FQDESV (reference sequence). This CDR3 comprises 15 residues. CDR3 bases: TGTGCCAGCAGCTTTAAACTAGCGGGACGAAATGAGCAGTTCTTC. Protein: CASSFKLAGRNEQFF. Drawing the rest from reference TRBV11-1 and TRBJ2-1, the complete variable domain is EAEVAQSPRYKITEKSQAVAFWCDPISGHATLYWYRQILGQGPELLVQFQDESVVDDSQLPKDRFSAERLKGVDSTLKIQPAELGDSAMYLCASSFKLAGRNEQFFGPGTRLTVL.

V and J are TRBV2 and TRBJ1-2; 9 nucleotides match TRBD1. Looked up from germline, CDR1 is SNHLY and CDR2 is FYNNEI. Trimming removed 4 bases from V and 8 bases from J; junction bases left unmatched: 5. This CDR3 region has 13 residues. The CDR3 is CASSAQGARGYTF. The CDR3 nucleotides are TGTGCCAGCAGTGCACAGGGGGCGCGGGGCTACACCTTC.

V gene TRBV5-6 combines with J gene TRBJ1-6; 7 bases agree with TRBD1. From germline, CDR1 is SGHDT and CDR2 YYEEEE. The CDR3 has 14 amino acids. Losses at the gene ends were 0 bases for V and 14 bases for J; bases not matched to a gene: 8. The CDR3, as DNA: TGTGCCAGCAGCTTGGCGGACAGGTCGAAATCCCTCCACTTT. It yields the protein CASSLADRSKSLHF.

The chain couples TRBV14 to TRBJ2-1; TRBD2 is a possible D gene (6 bases). The CDR3 totals 16 residues. Germline-derived CDR1 and CDR2 are SGHDN and FVKESK. The germline V and J ends were trimmed by 1 base and 2 bases, with 12 bases remaining between them. CDR3 amino acids: CASSQVAGSAYNEQFF. The CDR3 nucleotides are TGTGCCAGCAGCCAAGTGGCGGGATCAGCCTACAATGAGCAGTTCTTC.

This clone has more than one count but fewer than ten. This rearrangement joins TRBV7-9 to TRBJ1-1; maybe TRBD1 (5 bases). CDR1 and CDR2 from the germline V gene are SEHNR and FQNEAQ (reference sequence). V was cut by 5 bases and J by 7 bases, with 8 bases left in between. The CDR3 is made up of 11 amino acids. CDR3: CASSPRDEAFF. CDR3 in DNA: TGTGCCAGCAGCCCCAGGGATGAAGCTTTCTTT. Variable domain in full (rest from reference TRBV7-9 and TRBJ1-1): DTGVSQNPRHKITKRGQNVTFRCDPISEHNRLYWYRQTLGQGPEFLTYFQNEAQLEKSRLLSDRFSAERPKGSFSTLEIQRTEQGDSAMYLCASSPRDEAFFGQGTRLTVV.